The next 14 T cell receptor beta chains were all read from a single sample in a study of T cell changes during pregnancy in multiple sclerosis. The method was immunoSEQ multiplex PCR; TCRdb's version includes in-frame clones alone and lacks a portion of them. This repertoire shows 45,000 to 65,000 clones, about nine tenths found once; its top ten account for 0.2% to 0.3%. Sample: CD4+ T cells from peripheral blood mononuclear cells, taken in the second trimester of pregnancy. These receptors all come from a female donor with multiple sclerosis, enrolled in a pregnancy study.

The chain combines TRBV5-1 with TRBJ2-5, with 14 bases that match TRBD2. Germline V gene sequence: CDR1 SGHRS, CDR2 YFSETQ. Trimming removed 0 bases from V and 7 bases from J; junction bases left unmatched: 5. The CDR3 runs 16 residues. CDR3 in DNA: TGCGCCAGCAGCTTGGCCCCGACTAGCGGGGGGGGGACCCAGTACTTC. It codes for CASSLAPTSGGGTQYF.

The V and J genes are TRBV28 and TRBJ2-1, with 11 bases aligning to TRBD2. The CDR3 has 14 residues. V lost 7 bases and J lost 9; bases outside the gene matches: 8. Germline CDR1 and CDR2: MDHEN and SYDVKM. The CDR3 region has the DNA TGTGCCAGCACCGTAGCGGGGGGGCTGATTGAGCAGTTCTTC. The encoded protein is CASTVAGGLIEQFF.

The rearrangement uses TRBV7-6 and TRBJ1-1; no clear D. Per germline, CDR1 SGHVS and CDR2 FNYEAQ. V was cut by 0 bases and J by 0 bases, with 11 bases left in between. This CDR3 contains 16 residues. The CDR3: CASSLASPTLNTEAFF. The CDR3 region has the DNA TGTGCCAGCAGCTTAGCGAGCCCGACTTTGAACACTGAAGCTTTCTTT.

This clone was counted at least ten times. The CDR3 nucleotides are TGTGCCAGCAGCTTAGGGCCCACCGGGGAGCTGTTTTTT. Its translation: CASSLGPTGELFF. The chain uses TRBV7-2 and TRBJ2-2, with D unresolved. Trimming took 1 base from V and 4 from J, leaving 4 bases between them. CDR1 and CDR2 (germline): SGHTA, FQGNSA. This CDR3 comprises 13 residues. Combining the CDR3 with reference TRBV7-2 and TRBJ2-2 gives the whole variable domain GAGVSQSPSNKVTEKGKDVELRCDPISGHTALYWYRQSLGQGLEFLIYFQGNSAPDKSGLPSDRFSAERTGGSVSTLTIQRTQQEDSAVYLCASSLGPTGELFFGEGSRLTVL.

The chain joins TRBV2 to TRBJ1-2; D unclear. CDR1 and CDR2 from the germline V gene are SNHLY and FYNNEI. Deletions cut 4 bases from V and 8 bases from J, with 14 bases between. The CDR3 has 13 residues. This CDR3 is CASSVRETEGYTF. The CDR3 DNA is TGTGCCAGCAGTGTCCGGGAAACGGAGGGCTACACCTTC.

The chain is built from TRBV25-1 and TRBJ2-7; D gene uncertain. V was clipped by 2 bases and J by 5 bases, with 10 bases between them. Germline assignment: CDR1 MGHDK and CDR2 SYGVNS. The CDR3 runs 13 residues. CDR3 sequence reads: CASSEGLGDEQYF. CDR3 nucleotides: TGTGCCAGCAGTGAAGGGTTGGGCGACGAGCAGTACTTC.

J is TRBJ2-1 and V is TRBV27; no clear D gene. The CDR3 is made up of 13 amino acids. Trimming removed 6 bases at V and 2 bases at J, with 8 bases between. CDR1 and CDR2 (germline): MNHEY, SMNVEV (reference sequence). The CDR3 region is CASRDGAYNEQFF. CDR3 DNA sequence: TGTGCCAGCAGAGACGGAGCCTACAATGAGCAGTTCTTC.

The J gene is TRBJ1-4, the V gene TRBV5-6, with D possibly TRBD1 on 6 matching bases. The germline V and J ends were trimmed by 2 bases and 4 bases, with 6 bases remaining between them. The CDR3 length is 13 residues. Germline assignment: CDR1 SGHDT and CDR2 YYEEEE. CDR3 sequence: CASSLQGNEKLFF. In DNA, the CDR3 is TGTGCCAGCAGCTTACAGGGTAATGAAAAACTGTTTTTT.

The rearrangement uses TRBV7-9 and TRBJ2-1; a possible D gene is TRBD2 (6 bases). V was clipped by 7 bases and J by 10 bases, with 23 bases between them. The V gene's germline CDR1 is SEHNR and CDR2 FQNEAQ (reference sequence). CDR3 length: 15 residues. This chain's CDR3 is CASIPTGLGGREQFF. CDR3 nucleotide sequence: TGTGCCAGCATCCCAACGGGACTGGGTGGCAGGGAGCAGTTCTTC.

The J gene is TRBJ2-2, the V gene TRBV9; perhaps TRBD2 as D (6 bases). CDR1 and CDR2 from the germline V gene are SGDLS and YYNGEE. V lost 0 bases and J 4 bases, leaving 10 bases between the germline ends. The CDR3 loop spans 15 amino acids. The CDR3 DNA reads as TGTGCCAGCAGCGTAGGCGGGGCAGGCACCGGGGAGCTGTTTTTT. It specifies CASSVGGAGTGELFF.

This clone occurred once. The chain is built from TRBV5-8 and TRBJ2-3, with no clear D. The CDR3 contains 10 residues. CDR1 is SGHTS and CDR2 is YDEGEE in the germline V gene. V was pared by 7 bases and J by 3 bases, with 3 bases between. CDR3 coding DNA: TGTGCCAGCCCAACAGATACGCAGTATTTT. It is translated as CASPTDTQYF.

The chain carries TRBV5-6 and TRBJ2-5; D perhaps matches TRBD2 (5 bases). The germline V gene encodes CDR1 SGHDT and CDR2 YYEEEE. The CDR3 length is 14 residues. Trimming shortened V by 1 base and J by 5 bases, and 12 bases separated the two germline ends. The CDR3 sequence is CASSLSLAGETQYF. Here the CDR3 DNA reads TGTGCCAGCAGCTTGAGTCTAGCTGGCGAGACCCAGTACTTC.

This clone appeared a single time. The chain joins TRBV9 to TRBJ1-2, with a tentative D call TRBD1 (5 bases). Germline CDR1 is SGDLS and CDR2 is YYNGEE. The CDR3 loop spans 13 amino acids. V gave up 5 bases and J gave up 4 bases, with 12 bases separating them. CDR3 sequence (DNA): TGTGCCAGCAGTTGGACATCGAGCTATGGCTACACCTTC. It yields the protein CASSWTSSYGYTF.

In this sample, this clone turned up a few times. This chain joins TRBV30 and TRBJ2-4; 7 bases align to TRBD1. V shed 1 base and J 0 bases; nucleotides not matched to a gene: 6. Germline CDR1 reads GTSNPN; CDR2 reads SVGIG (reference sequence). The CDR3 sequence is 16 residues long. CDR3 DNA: TGTGCCTGGAGTGAAAAGGGGGCGGCAGCCAAAAACATTCAGTACTTC. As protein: CAWSEKGAAAKNIQYF. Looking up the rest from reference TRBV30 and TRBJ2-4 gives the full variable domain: SQTIHQWPATLVQPVGSPLSLECTVEGTSNPNLYWYRQAAGRGLQLLFYSVGIGQISSEVPQNLSASRPQDRQFILSSKKLLLSDSGFYLCAWSEKGAAAKNIQYFGAGTRLSVL.